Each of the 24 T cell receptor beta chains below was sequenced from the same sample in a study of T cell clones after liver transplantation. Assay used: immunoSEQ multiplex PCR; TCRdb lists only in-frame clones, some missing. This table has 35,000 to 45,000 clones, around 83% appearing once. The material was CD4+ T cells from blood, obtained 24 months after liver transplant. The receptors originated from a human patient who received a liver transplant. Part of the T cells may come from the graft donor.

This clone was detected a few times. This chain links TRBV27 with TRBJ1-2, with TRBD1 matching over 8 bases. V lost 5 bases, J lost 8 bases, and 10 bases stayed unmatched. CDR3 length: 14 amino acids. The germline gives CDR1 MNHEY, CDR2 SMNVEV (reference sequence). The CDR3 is CASSPQDRAQGYTF. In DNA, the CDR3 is TGTGCCAGCAGTCCCCAGGACAGGGCTCAGGGCTACACCTTC.

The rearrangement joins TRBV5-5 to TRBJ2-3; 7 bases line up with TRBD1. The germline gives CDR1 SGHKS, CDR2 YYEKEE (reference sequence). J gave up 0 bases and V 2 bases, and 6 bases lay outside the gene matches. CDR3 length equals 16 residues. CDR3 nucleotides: TGTGCCAGCAGCTTTTTGGGACAGAGTAGCACAGATACGCAGTATTTT. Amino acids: CASSFLGQSSTDTQYF.

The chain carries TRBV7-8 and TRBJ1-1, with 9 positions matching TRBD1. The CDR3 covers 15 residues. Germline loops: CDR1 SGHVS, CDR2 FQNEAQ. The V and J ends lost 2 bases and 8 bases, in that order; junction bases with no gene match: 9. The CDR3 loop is CASSLRGDRATEAFF. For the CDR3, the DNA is TGTGCCAGCAGCTTACGGGGGGACAGGGCTACCGAAGCTTTCTTT.

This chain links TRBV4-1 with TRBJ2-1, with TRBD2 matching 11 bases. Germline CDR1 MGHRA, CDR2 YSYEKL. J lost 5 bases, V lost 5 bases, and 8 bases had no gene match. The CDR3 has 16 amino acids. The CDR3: CASSELAGVPNNEQFF. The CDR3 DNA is TGCGCCAGCAGCGAACTAGCGGGAGTTCCCAACAATGAGCAGTTCTTC.

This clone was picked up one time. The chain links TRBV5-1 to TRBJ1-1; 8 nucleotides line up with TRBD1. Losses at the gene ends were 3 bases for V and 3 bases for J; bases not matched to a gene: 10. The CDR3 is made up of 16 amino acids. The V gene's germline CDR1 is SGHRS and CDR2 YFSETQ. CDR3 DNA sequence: TGCGCCAGCAGCTCAAACCTCAGGGGGCCGGACACTGAAGCTTTCTTT. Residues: CASSSNLRGPDTEAFF.

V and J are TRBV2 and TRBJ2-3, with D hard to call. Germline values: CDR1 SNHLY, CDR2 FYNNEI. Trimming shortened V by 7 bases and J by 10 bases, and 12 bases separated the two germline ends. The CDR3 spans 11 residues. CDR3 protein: CASTYQEPQYF. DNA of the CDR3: TGTGCCAGCACCTACCAAGAGCCGCAGTATTTT.

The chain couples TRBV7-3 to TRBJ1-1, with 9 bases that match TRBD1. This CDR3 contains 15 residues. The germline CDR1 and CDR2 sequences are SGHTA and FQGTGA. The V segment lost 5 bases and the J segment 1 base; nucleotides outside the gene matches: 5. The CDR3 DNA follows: TGTGCCAGCAGCGATCGGGACAGGGCGAACACTGAAGCTTTCTTT. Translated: CASSDRDRANTEAFF.

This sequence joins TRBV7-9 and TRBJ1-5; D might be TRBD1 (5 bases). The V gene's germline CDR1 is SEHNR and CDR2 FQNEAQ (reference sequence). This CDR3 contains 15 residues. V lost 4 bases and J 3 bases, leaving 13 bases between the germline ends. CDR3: CASSSSDSYNQPQHF. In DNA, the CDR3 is TGTGCCAGCAGCTCCTCTGACAGTTACAATCAGCCCCAGCATTTT.

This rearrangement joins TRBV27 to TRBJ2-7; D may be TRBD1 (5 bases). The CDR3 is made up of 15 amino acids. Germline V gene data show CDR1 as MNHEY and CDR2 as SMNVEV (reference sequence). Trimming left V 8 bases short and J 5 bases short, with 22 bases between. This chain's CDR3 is CASAEWQGQKNEQYF. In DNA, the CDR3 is TGTGCCAGCGCTGAATGGCAGGGCCAAAAAAACGAGCAGTACTTC.

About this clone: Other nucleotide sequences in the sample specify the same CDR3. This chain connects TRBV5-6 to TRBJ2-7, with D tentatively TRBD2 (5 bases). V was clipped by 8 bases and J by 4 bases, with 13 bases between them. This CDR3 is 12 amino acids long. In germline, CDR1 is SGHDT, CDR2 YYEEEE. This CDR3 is CASHRDSYEQYF. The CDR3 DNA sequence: TGTGCCAGTCACCGGGATTCTTACGAGCAGTACTTC.

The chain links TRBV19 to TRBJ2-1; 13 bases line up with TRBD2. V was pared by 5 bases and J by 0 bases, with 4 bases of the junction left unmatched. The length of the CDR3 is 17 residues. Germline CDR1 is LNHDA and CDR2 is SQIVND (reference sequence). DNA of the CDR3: TGTGCCAGTAGTCGGACTAGCGGGGGAGTCTCCTACAATGAGCAGTTCTTC. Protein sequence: CASSRTSGGVSYNEQFF.

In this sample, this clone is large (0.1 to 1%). As DNA, the CDR3 is TGTGCCAGCAGCCTACCGACAGCTGGCTATGGCTACACCTTC. Translated, it gives CASSLPTAGYGYTF. The chain couples TRBV5-4 to TRBJ1-2, with D possibly TRBD1 on 5 matching bases. Germline CDR1 SGHNT, CDR2 YYREEE (reference sequence). V was clipped by 4 bases and J by 4 bases, with 14 bases between them. CDR3 size: 14 residues.

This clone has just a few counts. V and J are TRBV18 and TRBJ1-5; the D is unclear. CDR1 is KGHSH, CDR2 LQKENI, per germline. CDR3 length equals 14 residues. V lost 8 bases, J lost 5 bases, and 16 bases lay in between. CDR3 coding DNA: TGTGCCAGCACCCCGCGACAAGATGATCAGCCCCAGCATTTT. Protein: CASTPRQDDQPQHF.

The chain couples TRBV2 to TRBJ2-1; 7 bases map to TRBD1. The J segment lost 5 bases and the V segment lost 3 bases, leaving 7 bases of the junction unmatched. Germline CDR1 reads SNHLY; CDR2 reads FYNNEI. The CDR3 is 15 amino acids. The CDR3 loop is CASSDLTQGDNEQFF. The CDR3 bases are TGTGCCAGCAGTGATTTAACGCAGGGGGACAATGAGCAGTTCTTC. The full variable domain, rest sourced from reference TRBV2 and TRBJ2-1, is EPEVTQTPSHQVTQMGQEVILRCVPISNHLYFYWYRQILGQKVEFLVSFYNNEISEKSEIFDDQFSVERPDGSNFTLKIRSTKLEDSAMYFCASSDLTQGDNEQFFGPGTRLTVL.

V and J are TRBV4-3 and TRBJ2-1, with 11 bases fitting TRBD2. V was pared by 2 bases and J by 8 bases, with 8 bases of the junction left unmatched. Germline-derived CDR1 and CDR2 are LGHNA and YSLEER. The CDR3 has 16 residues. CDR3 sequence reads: CASSQPGTSGMDEQFF. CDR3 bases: TGCGCCAGCAGCCAACCCGGGACTAGCGGTATGGATGAGCAGTTCTTC.

The CDR3 bases are TGTGCCAGCAGCCCATATACCACTCTGCAAAACATTCAGTACTTC. It translates to CASSPYTTLQNIQYF. The chain recombines TRBV7-8 with TRBJ2-4; D is uncertain. There are 15 residues in the CDR3. V lost 5 bases and J lost 5, with 16 bases in between. Germline CDR1 reads SGHVS; CDR2 reads FQNEAQ.

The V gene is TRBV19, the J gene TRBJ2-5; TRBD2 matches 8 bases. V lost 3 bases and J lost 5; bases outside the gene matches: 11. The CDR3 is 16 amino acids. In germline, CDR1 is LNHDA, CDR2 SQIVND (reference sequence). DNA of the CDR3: TGTGCCAGTAGTATTAAGGCCGGGGGGGCCCGGGAGACCCAGTACTTC. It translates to CASSIKAGGARETQYF.

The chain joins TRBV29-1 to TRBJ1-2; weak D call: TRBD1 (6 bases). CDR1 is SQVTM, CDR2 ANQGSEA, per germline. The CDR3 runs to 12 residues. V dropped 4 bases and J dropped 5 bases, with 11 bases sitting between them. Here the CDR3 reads CSVADRLYGYTF. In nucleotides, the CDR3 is TGCAGCGTTGCGGACAGATTATATGGCTACACCTTC. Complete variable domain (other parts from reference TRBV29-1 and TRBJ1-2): SAVISQKPSRDICQRGTSLTIQCQVDSQVTMMFWYRQQPGQSLTLIATANQGSEATYESGFVIDKFPISRPNLTFSTLTVSNMSPEDSSIYLCSVADRLYGYTFGSGTRLTVV.

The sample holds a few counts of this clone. CDR3 sequence (DNA): TGCGCCAGCAGCTTGCCGGGACTGGGCCCGTTCTTC. Its translation: CASSLPGLGPFF. The chain carries TRBV5-1 and TRBJ2-1; TRBD2 is a possible D gene (6 bases). Germline loops: CDR1 SGHRS, CDR2 YFSETQ. This CDR3 comprises 12 residues. V was trimmed by 1 base and J by 15 bases, leaving 14 bases between them.

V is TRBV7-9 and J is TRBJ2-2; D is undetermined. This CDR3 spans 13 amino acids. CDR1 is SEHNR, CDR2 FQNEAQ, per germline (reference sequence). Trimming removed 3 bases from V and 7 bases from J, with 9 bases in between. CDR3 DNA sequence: TGTGCCAGCAGCTTCGTGGGTAGCGGGGAGCTGTTTTTT. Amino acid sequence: CASSFVGSGELFF.

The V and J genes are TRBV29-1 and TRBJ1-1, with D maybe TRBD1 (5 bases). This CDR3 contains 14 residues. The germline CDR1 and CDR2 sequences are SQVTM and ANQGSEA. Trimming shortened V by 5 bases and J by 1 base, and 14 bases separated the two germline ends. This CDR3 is CSVNPGPENTEAFF. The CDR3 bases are TGCAGCGTTAATCCAGGGCCCGAGAACACTGAAGCTTTCTTT. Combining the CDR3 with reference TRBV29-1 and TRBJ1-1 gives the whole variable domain SAVISQKPSRDICQRGTSLTIQCQVDSQVTMMFWYRQQPGQSLTLIATANQGSEATYESGFVIDKFPISRPNLTFSTLTVSNMSPEDSSIYLCSVNPGPENTEAFFGQGTRLTVV.

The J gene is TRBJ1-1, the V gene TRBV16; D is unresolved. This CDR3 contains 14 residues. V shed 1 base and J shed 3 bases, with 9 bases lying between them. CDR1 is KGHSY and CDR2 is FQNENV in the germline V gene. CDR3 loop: CASSQYGVDTEAFF. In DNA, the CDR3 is TGTGCCAGCAGCCAATACGGGGTGGACACTGAAGCTTTCTTT.

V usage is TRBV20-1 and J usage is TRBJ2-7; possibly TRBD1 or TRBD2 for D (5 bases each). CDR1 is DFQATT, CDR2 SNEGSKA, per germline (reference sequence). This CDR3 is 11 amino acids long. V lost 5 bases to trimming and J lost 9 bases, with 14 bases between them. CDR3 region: CSAAPGPRQYF. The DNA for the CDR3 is TGCAGTGCTGCCCCGGGACCCAGGCAGTACTTC.

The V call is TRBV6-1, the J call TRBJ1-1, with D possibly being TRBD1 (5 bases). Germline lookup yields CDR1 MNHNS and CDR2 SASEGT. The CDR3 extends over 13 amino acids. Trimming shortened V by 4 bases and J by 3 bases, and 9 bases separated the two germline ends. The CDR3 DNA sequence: TGTGCCAGCAGTGTTGGGGGTTACACTGAAGCTTTCTTT. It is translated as CASSVGGYTEAFF.